This TCR beta chain is drawn from a study of T cells and Merkel cell carcinoma outcomes. Study observations and caveats: Reportedly, T-cell repertoire with density predicts Merkel cell carcinoma outcomes.

Germline assignment: CDR1 SGDLS and CDR2 YYNGEE. CDR3 size: 13 residues. The repertoire was sequenced with immunoSEQ multiplex PCR; TCRdb's copy has only in-frame clones and lacks some. In the table there are 5,000 to 8,000 clones, 80% to 95% of which are singletons. As concerns this clone: Its antigen remains unidentified. At one end the junction does not follow the germline gene, possibly because of a read error.

The TCR was taken from a human donor with Merkel cell carcinoma. This chain connects TRBV9 to TRBJ2-4; TRBD1 matches at 8 bases. The sample was tumor tissue from Merkel cell carcinoma. CDR3 DNA sequence: TGTGCCAGCAGCGAGTACAGGGGGAACATTCAGTATTTC. Translated, it gives CASSEYRGNIQYF.